The 9 T cell receptor beta chains presented below share a single source sample, sequenced in a study of cytomegalovirus exposure and HLA in healthy donors (dated by TCRdb to 2016 to 2017). Library preparation was by the immunoSEQ multiplex PCR assay. A mixture of 60 forward primers for TCR Vbeta segments and 13 reverse primers for TCR Jbeta segments was used in the multiplex PCR. TCRdb limited this immuneACCESS table to in-frame rearrangements with V and J called. A share of clones is missing; checked studies link under half to unresolved V genes, and the rest is unexplained. This sample's listing comprises tens of thousands of clones. The ten largest account for 17% of the sample. Sequencing was carried out using PBMCs. These receptors came from a male donor in good health and CMV-seropositive.

This chain uses TRBV29-1 with TRBJ2-4; 12 bases align to TRBD2. The germline CDR1 and CDR2 sequences are SQVTM and ANQGSEA. After removal of 6 bases from V and 0 bases from J, the junction contained 12 bases not matched to a gene. CDR3 length equals 18 residues. CDR3 DNA: TGCAGCGTGGTTAGACTAGCGGGGGCCCATTTAGCCAAAAACATTCAGTACTTC. It encodes CSVVRLAGAHLAKNIQYF.

J is TRBJ2-1 and V is TRBV18; TRBD2 agrees at 8 bases. The CDR3 sequence is 15 residues long. V gave up 4 bases and J gave up 3 bases; unmatched junction bases: 5. CDR1 KGHSH and CDR2 LQKENI come from the germline V gene. The CDR3 coding sequence is TGTGCCAGCTCACAAACTAGCGGAGACTACAATGAGCAGTTCTTC. This translates into CASSQTSGDYNEQFF.

V and J are TRBV4-2 and TRBJ1-5; the match to TRBD1 covers 12 bases. The V gene's germline CDR1 is LGHNA and CDR2 YNFKEQ. This CDR3 has 20 residues. The V gene end was trimmed by 3 bases and the J gene end by 0 bases; junction bases not matched to a gene: 12. CDR3 bases: TGTGCCAGCAGCCAGGATCCGGGACAGGGGGCCACCATTAGCAATCAGCCCCAGCATTTT. This gives the protein CASSQDPGQGATISNQPQHF.

The chain employs TRBV10-3 and TRBJ2-3, with no clear D. The CDR3 is 15 residues long. Germline V lookup: CDR1 ENHRY, CDR2 SYGVKD. The V and J ends lost 11 bases and 0 bases respectively, with 18 bases between them. The CDR3 is CAVSKRVTSTDTQYF. CDR3 bases: TGTGCCGTATCCAAGCGAGTAACTAGCACAGATACGCAGTATTTT.

The V and J genes are TRBV6-1 and TRBJ1-5; 9 bases are shared with TRBD1. Germline-derived CDR1 and CDR2 are MNHNS and SASEGT. With V trimmed by 3 bases and J by 6 bases, 9 bases remained unmatched. This CDR3 is built from 16 residues. This CDR3 is CASSDQDRGGGQPQHF. In DNA form, the CDR3 reads TGTGCCAGCAGTGATCAGGACAGGGGAGGAGGTCAGCCCCAGCATTTT.

The chain couples TRBV29-1 to TRBJ2-7, with D perhaps matching TRBD2 (5 bases). The CDR3 has 13 amino acids. The germline V gene has CDR1 SQVTM and CDR2 ANQGSEA. V was cut by 2 bases and J by 8 bases, with 16 bases left in between. This chain's CDR3 is CSVERSGIAKQYF. The CDR3 DNA sequence: TGCAGCGTTGAACGATCCGGGATCGCTAAGCAGTACTTC.

The CDR3 DNA sequence: TGTGCCAGTACAGACAGGGGACCAAGTACGCAGTATTTT. Translating gives CASTDRGPSTQYF. The chain joins TRBV19 to TRBJ2-3; 8 bases map to TRBD1. CDR3 size: 13 residues. With V trimmed by 7 bases and J by 8 bases, 8 bases remained unmatched. Per germline, CDR1 LNHDA and CDR2 SQIVND (reference sequence).

Here the CDR3 DNA reads TGTGCCAGCCGCGGAGAGACCCAGTACTTC. It codes for CASRGETQYF. The V and J genes are TRBV6-6 and TRBJ2-5; D remains ambiguous. The V gene lost 8 bases and the J gene lost 4 bases, with 5 bases spanning the gap. Germline values: CDR1 MNHNY, CDR2 SVGAGI (reference sequence). The CDR3 loop spans 10 amino acids.

The genes are TRBV28 and TRBJ2-7, with TRBD2 identical over 10 bases. The ends lost 5 bases at V and 0 bases at J; junction bases unmatched: 10. The CDR3 spans 17 residues. CDR1 and CDR2 (germline): MDHEN, SYDVKM. The CDR3: CASSASLAGVTSYEQYF. The CDR3, as DNA: TGTGCCAGCAGTGCTTCGCTAGCGGGAGTAACCTCCTACGAGCAGTACTTC.